What follows is one T cell receptor beta chain and its context. CDR1 SNHLY and CDR2 FYNNEI come from the germline V gene. CDR3 length: 14 amino acids. Trimming took 1 base from V and 5 from J, leaving 8 bases between them. The data derive from a study of blood T cell repertoires in COVID-19. Across the whole study: There were acute and convalescent COVID-19 samples, and they came from the United States, Italy and Spain. The analysed material was cDNA or gDNA that came from T cells, B-cell-depleted T cells, or PBMCs.

Original handling: Amplification of reference gene primers provided the estimated nucleated cell counts. Assay: immunoSEQ multiplex PCR; the TCRdb copy retains only in-frame clones and omits some. The DNA was the basis for D and trimming; V, J and clone size are from that table. The sample includes 200,000 to 250,000 clones, about three quarters seen only once; the top ten take approximately 6.6%. The chain carries TRBV2 and TRBJ2-2; D uncertain. Specimen: peripheral blood. The origin of this receptor is a woman aged 70 to 79 with acute or convalescent COVID-19. CDR3 sequence (DNA): TGTGCCAGCAGTGAAGGAGGAGTTACCGGGGAGCTGTTTTTT. This sequence encodes CASSEGGVTGELFF.